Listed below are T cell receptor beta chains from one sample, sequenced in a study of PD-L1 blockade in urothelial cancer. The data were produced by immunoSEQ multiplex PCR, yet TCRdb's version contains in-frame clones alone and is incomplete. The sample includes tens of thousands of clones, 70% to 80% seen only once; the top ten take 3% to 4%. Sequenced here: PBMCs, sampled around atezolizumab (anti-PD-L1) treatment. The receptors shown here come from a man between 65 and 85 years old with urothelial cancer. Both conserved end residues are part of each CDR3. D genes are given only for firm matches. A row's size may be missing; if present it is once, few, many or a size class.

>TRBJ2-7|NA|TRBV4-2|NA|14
CASSQDTGYIEQYF
TGTGCCAGCAGCCAAGATACAGGTTATATAGAGCAGTACTTC
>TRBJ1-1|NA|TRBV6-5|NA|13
CASSYSMSTEAFF
TGTGCCAGCAGTTACTCGATGAGCACTGAAGCTTTCTTT
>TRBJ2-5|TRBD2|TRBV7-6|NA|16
CASSQGLAGLGETQYF
TGTGCCAGCAGCCAGGGACTAGCGGGACTCGGAGAGACCCAGTACTTC
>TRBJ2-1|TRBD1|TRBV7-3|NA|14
CASSSTGAASEQFF
TGTGCCAGCAGCTCCACAGGGGCTGCCAGTGAGCAGTTCTTC
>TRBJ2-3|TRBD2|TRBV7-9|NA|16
CASSWTSGRGSDTQYF
TGTGCCAGCAGCTGGACTAGCGGGAGGGGATCAGATACGCAGTATTTT
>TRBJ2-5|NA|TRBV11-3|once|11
CASSSRQFQYF
TGTGCCAGCAGCTCCAGACAGTTCCAGTACTTC
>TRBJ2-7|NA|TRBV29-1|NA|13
CSVADRLFYEQYF
TGCAGCGTTGCGGACAGATTATTCTACGAGCAGTACTTC
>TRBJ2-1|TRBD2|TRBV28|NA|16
CASRVTSGGSYNEQFF
TGTGCCAGCAGGGTGACTAGCGGGGGATCCTACAATGAGCAGTTCTTC
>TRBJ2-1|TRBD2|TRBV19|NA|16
CASKKPGLAGGNEQFF
TGTGCCAGTAAGAAGCCGGGACTAGCGGGAGGGAATGAGCAGTTCTTC
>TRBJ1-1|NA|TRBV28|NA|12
CASALPGYSAFF
TGTGCCAGCGCCTTACCAGGGTACTCCGCTTTCTTT
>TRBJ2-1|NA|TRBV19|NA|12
CASSVGLREQFF
TGTGCCAGTAGTGTGGGGCTGCGTGAGCAGTTCTTC
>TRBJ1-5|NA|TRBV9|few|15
CASSVSDTDDQPQHF
TGTGCCAGCAGCGTATCAGACACGGATGATCAGCCCCAGCATTTT
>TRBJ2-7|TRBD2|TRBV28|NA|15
CASTLSGGVRREQYF
TGTGCCAGCACCCTGTCGGGGGGGGTGCGGAGGGAGCAGTACTTC
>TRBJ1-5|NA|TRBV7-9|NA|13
CASSLTGGQPQHF
TGTGCCAGCAGCTTAACGGGTGGTCAGCCCCAGCATTTT
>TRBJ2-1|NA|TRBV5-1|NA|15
CASSFEGGVNNEQFF
TGCGCCAGCAGCTTCGAGGGGGGGGTTAACAATGAGCAGTTCTTC
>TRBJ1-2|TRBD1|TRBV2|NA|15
CASIFDRGSNYGYTF
TGTGCCAGCATCTTCGACAGGGGATCCAACTATGGCTACACCTTC
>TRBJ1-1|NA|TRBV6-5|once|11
CASSSTGKAFF
TGTGCCAGCAGTTCGACGGGTAAGGCTTTCTTT
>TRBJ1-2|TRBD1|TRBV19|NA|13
CASATRGVYGYTF
TGTGCCAGCGCCACCAGGGGGGTCTATGGCTACACCTTC
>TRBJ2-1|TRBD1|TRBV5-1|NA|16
CASTESPGQGRNEQFF
TGCGCCAGCACCGAGAGTCCGGGACAGGGACGCAATGAGCAGTTCTTC
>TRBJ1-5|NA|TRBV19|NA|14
CASGHRQSNQPQHF
TGTGCCAGTGGTCACAGGCAGAGCAATCAGCCCCAGCATTTT
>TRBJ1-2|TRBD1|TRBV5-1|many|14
CASSFGGQGQGYTF
TGCGCCAGCAGCTTTGGTGGACAGGGGCAAGGCTACACCTTC
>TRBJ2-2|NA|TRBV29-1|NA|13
CSATITRAGELFF
TGCAGCGCCACCATCACCCGGGCCGGGGAGCTGTTTTTT
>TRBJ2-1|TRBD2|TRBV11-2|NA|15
CASSPGLAGHNEQFF
TGTGCCAGCAGCCCGGGACTAGCGGGTCACAATGAGCAGTTCTTC
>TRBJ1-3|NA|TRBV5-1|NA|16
CASSLAGNTAGNTIYF
TGCGCCAGCAGCTTGGCCGGGAACACCGCTGGAAACACCATATATTTT
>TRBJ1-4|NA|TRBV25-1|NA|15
CASSLGRGANEKLFF
TGTGCCAGCAGTTTGGGCAGGGGAGCTAATGAAAAACTGTTTTTT
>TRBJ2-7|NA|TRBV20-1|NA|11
CSAERGNEQYF
TGCAGTGCGGAAAGGGGGAACGAGCAGTACTTC
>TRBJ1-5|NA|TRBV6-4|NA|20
CASSDPRTAVRGYGNQPQHF
TGTGCCAGCAGTGACCCCCGGACCGCTGTAAGGGGATATGGCAATCAGCCCCAGCATTTT
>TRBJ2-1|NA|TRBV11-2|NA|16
CASSSTTRSSYNEQFF
TGTGCCAGCAGCTCCACAACTAGGAGCTCCTACAATGAGCAGTTCTTC
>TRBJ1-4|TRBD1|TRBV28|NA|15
CASRDRLATNEKLFF
TGTGCCAGCAGGGACAGGCTTGCAACTAATGAAAAACTGTTTTTT
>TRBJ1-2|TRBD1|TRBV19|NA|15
CASSLETGGYYGYTF
TGTGCCAGTAGCCTAGAGACAGGGGGCTACTATGGCTACACCTTC
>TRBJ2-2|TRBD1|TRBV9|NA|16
CASSVGDRRNTGELFF
TGTGCCAGCAGCGTAGGGGACAGGAGGAACACCGGGGAGCTGTTTTTT
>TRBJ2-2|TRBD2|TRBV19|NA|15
CASSRTSGRAGELFF
TGTGCCAGTAGTAGAACTAGCGGAAGGGCCGGGGAGCTGTTTTTT
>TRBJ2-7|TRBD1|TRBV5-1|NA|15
CASSPATGVGHEQYF
TGCGCCAGCAGCCCCGCGACAGGGGTTGGGCACGAGCAGTACTTC
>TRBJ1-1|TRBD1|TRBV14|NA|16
CASSLRTGPRYTEAFF
TGTGCCAGCAGCCTTAGGACAGGGCCAAGGTATACTGAAGCTTTCTTT
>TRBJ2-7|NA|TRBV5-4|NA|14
CASSLGGISYEQYF
TGTGCCAGCAGCTTGGGAGGAATCTCCTACGAGCAGTACTTC
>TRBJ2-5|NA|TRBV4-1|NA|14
CASSQSGNQETQYF
TGCGCCAGCAGCCAATCCGGGAACCAAGAGACCCAGTACTTC
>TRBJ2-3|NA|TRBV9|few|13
CASSVVTRDTQYF
TGTGCCAGCAGCGTAGTTACTAGGGATACGCAGTATTTT
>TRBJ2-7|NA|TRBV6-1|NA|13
CASSEALDYEQYF
TGTGCCAGCAGTGAAGCGCTAGACTACGAGCAGTACTTC
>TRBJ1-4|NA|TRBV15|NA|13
CATSTDRLEKLFF
TGTGCCACCAGCACCGACAGACTTGAAAAACTGTTTTTT
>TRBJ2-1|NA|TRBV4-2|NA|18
CASSQGEMGSPIANEQFF
TGTGCCAGCAGCCAAGGGGAGATGGGTAGTCCGATAGCGAATGAGCAGTTCTTC
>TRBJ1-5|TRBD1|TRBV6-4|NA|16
CASRVTLQGNNQPQHF
TGTGCCAGCAGGGTAACCTTACAGGGGAACAATCAGCCCCAGCATTTT
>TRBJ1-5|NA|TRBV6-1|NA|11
CASRREQPQHF
TGTGCCAGCAGAAGGGAGCAGCCCCAGCATTTT
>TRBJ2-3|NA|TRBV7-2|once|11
CASSSGDYPYF
TGTGCCAGCAGCTCAGGGGACTACCCGTATTTT
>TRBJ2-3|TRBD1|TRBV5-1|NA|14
CATREQGAQDTQYF
TGCGCCACCCGAGAACAGGGGGCGCAAGATACGCAGTATTTT
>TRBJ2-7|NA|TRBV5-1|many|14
CASSLGRGKDEQYF
TGCGCCAGCAGCTTGGGTCGGGGGAAGGACGAGCAGTACTTC
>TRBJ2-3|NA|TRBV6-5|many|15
CASSYTTPRTDTQYF
TGTGCCAGCAGTTATACGACACCCCGCACAGATACGCAGTATTTT
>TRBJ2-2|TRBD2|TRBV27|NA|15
CASSWGLARPGELFF
TGTGCCAGCAGTTGGGGACTAGCGAGGCCCGGGGAGCTGTTTTTT
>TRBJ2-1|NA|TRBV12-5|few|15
CASGRTPYQYNEQFF
TGTGCTAGTGGACGGACACCTTACCAGTACAATGAGCAGTTCTTC
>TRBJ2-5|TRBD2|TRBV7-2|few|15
CASSSGLAGAETQYF
TGTGCCAGCAGCTCTGGACTAGCGGGAGCGGAGACCCAGTACTTC
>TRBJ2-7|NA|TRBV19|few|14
CASSPRGSLYEQYF
TGTGCCAGTAGTCCCCGGGGGAGCCTCTACGAGCAGTACTTC
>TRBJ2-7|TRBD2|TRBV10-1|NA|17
CASIPTSGIPPPYEQYF
TGCGCCAGCATCCCGACTAGCGGGATACCCCCCCCCTACGAGCAGTACTTC
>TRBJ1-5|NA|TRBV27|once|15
CASRAYGGASQPQHF
TGTGCCAGCAGAGCCTACGGGGGGGCCAGTCAGCCCCAGCATTTT
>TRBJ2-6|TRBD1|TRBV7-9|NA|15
CASSADRVGANVLTF
TGTGCCAGCAGCGCGGACAGGGTTGGGGCCAACGTCCTGACTTTC
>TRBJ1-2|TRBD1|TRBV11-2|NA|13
CASSLGRTGSNTF
TGTGCCAGCAGCTTAGGGAGGACAGGGTCTAACACCTTC
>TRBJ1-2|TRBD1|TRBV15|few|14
CATSSPGQGAGYTF
TGTGCCACCAGCAGTCCTGGACAGGGAGCAGGCTACACCTTC